These 30 T cell receptor beta chains came from one sample sequenced in a study of CD8+CD57+ T cells in acquired aplastic anemia (dated by TCRdb to the late 2010s). The patients picked for sequencing were ones in whom flow cytometry had shown an expansion of CD8+CD57+ cells. Reads for this sample came from an Illumina HiSeq 2000. Profiling of TCR beta VDJ combinations and CDR3 sequences used genomic DNA as the template. TCRdb reprocessed the public reads (quality trimming at Q25 with fastp, clone calling with MiXCR) and kept in-frame beta chains. CDR3 protein duplicates are merged, each entry listing the most common genes and DNA. Recorded for this sample are approximately 170,000 distinct CDR3 sequences; 40% to 55% of them occurred a single time. 3.2% of the sample lies in the top ten. Sequencing was performed on sorted CD4+, CD8+, or CD8+CD57+ T cells (not recorded which) from PBMCs. Receptor source: a human donor with aplastic anemia.

This clonotype was counted at least ten times. This chain links TRBV5-1 with TRBJ2-5; the D call may be TRBD1 or TRBD2 (6 bases each). V was trimmed by 4 bases and J by 4 bases, leaving 11 bases between them. The CDR3 is made up of 13 amino acids. Germline values: CDR1 SGHRS, CDR2 YFSETQ. The CDR3 loop is CASSPGARETQYF. CDR3 nucleotides: TGCGCCAGCAGCCCGGGGGCGCGAGAGACCCAGTACTTC.

CDR3 amino acids: CASSEGTGGASYEQYF. For the CDR3, the DNA is TGCGCCAGCAGTGAGGGGACAGGGGGGGCCTCCTACGAGCAGTACTTC. The V and J genes are TRBV10-2 and TRBJ2-7; the match to TRBD1 covers 11 bases. Trimming removed 2 bases from V and 0 bases from J; junction bases left unmatched: 3. Per the germline V gene, CDR1 is WSHSY and CDR2 is SAAADI. This CDR3 is built from 16 residues.

In its sample, this clonotype was seen many times. CDR3 DNA: TGTGCCAGCAGTTACTCGAAGGTAGCGGGGGCACACGGGGAGCTGTTTTTT. It is translated as CASSYSKVAGAHGELFF. V is TRBV6-5 and J is TRBJ2-2; 9 bases align to TRBD2. Trimming at V came to 0 bases and at J to 7 bases, leaving 9 bases not matched to a gene. The CDR3 length is 17 residues. Germline values: CDR1 MNHEY, CDR2 SVGAGI.

This clonotype showed up just a few times. The V gene is TRBV29-1, the J gene TRBJ1-1; the D is unclear. This CDR3 spans 10 amino acids. The V gene's germline CDR1 is SQVTM and CDR2 ANQGSEA. The ends were cut back, 7 bases at V and 8 bases at J, with 11 bases in the middle. The CDR3 DNA reads TGCAGCGGGGATAATAGAGAAGCTTTCTTT. Protein product: CSGDNREAFF.

The CDR3 region has the DNA TGTGCCAGAAACTATGGCTACACCTTC. Protein sequence: CARNYGYTF. The chain carries TRBV19 and TRBJ1-2; D is unclear. V was clipped by 9 bases and J by 2 bases, with 1 base between them. The CDR3 consists of 9 residues. CDR1 is LNHDA, CDR2 SQIVND, per germline (reference sequence).

Many counts were recorded for this clonotype. CDR3: CAIRQTSTDTQYF. CDR3 nucleotide sequence: TGTGCCATCCGACAGACTAGCACAGATACGCAGTATTTT. This chain joins TRBV27 and TRBJ2-3; weak D call: TRBD1 (5 bases). The germline V gene has CDR1 MNHEY and CDR2 SMNVEV (reference sequence). CDR3 length: 13 residues. Deletions cut 10 bases from V and 0 bases from J, with 11 bases between.

J is TRBJ2-5 and V is TRBV7-2; 8 nucleotides match TRBD1. The V segment lost 6 bases and the J segment 1 base; nucleotides outside the gene matches: 7. Germline CDR1 reads SGHTA; CDR2 reads FQGNSA. The CDR3 covers 15 residues. This CDR3 is CASSYSTGAQETQYF. CDR3 nucleotides: TGTGCCAGCAGTTACTCGACAGGGGCCCAAGAGACCCAGTACTTC.

J is TRBJ2-1 and V is TRBV29-1, with D unresolved. Trimming took 8 bases from V and 4 from J, leaving 9 bases between them. CDR1 and CDR2 from the germline V gene are SQVTM and ANQGSEA. CDR3 length equals 11 residues. The CDR3 protein is CSCRQYNEQFF. DNA for the CDR3: TGCAGCTGTCGCCAGTACAATGAGCAGTTCTTC.

The chain carries TRBV3-1 and TRBJ2-3; 8 bases match TRBD1. The CDR3 has 17 amino acids. Germline CDR1 is LGHDT and CDR2 is YNNKEL (reference sequence). V lost 9 bases to trimming and J lost 0 bases; unmatched junction nucleotides: 14. CDR3 in amino acids: CARKGQGGWTSTDTQYF. The DNA of the CDR3 is TGTGCCAGGAAAGGACAGGGTGGATGGACTAGCACAGATACGCAGTATTTT.

This clonotype was counted only a few times. This chain links TRBV18 with TRBJ2-5; D is ambiguous. The CDR3 is 12 amino acids. The V gene lost 2 bases and the J gene lost 5 bases, with 6 bases spanning the gap. Germline assignment: CDR1 KGHSH and CDR2 LQKENI. CDR3: CASSPLGETQYF. As DNA, the CDR3 is TGTGCCAGCTCACCATTGGGGGAGACCCAGTACTTC.

Many counts were recorded for this clonotype. The gene calls are TRBV10-3 and TRBJ2-3, with D perhaps being TRBD1 or TRBD2 (5 bases each). Trimming shortened V by 3 bases and J by 4 bases, and 11 bases separated the two germline ends. The CDR3 runs 14 residues. Per germline, CDR1 ENHRY and CDR2 SYGVKD. For the CDR3, the DNA is TGTGCCATCAGTGACCGCCGGGACGCAGATACGCAGTATTTT. This codes for CAISDRRDADTQYF.

This clonotype was counted ten times or more. The chain links TRBV4-1 to TRBJ2-5; weak D call: TRBD1 (6 bases). V was trimmed by 0 bases and J by 1 base, leaving 15 bases between them. The CDR3 is 17 residues long. Germline assignment: CDR1 MGHRA and CDR2 YSYEKL. The chain's CDR3 is CASSQEGAKPIQETQYF. The CDR3 DNA reads as TGCGCCAGCAGCCAAGAGGGGGCTAAGCCCATCCAAGAGACCCAGTACTTC.

The chain employs TRBV12-3 or TRBV12-4 and TRBJ2-7; D is unclear. Trimming cost V 5 bases and J 6 bases, with 14 bases left between them. The CDR3 is 13 residues long. In nucleotides, the CDR3 is TGTGCCAGCAGTCTGAGACCGGGCGGCGAGCAGTACTTC. Translating gives CASSLRPGGEQYF.

The sample holds a few counts of this clonotype. The chain recombines TRBV24-1 with TRBJ2-7; 9 bases match TRBD2. Germline V gives CDR1 KGHDR, CDR2 SFDVKD. The junction had 14 bases not matched to a gene; V was cut back by 9 bases and J by 6 bases. This CDR3 spans 15 amino acids. Written as DNA, the CDR3 is TGTGCCACCTATGAGGGGCGGGAGGGCCGGGGCGAGCAGTACGTC. Protein product: CATYEGREGRGEQYV.

This clonotype has just one count. The gene calls are TRBV7-8 and TRBJ1-2; TRBD1 agrees at 11 bases. Trimming removed 6 bases from V and 4 bases from J; junction bases left unmatched: 10. Germline assignment: CDR1 SGHVS and CDR2 FQNEAQ. This CDR3 region has 16 residues. The CDR3 sequence is CASRRGQGAISYGYTF. The CDR3 DNA reads as TGTGCCAGCAGACGCGGACAGGGGGCAATATCCTATGGCTACACCTTC.

A single count supports this clonotype. The chain couples TRBV9 to TRBJ2-3; D not resolved. The CDR3 covers 15 residues. Germline V gene lookup returns CDR1 SGDLS and CDR2 YYNGEE. Trimming stripped 0 bases from V and 2 bases from J, with 10 bases between. Here the CDR3 reads CASSVDGKLTDTQYF. For the CDR3, the DNA is TGTGCCAGCAGCGTAGACGGTAAACTCACAGATACGCAGTATTTT.

This clonotype was seen ten or more times. The rearrangement links TRBV7-3 to TRBJ1-2; 10 bases match TRBD1. Germline V gene lookup returns CDR1 SGHTA and CDR2 FQGTGA. V lost 4 bases, J lost 8 bases, and 7 bases stayed unmatched. The CDR3 is 14 residues long. Written as DNA, the CDR3 is TGTGCCAGCAGCTCCGGGGACAGGGGTAACGGCTACACCTTC. Translated: CASSSGDRGNGYTF.

This clonotype was seen at least ten times. The chain combines TRBV2 with TRBJ1-5; maybe TRBD1 (6 bases). The CDR3 covers 15 residues. Trimming stripped 5 bases from V and 5 bases from J, with 16 bases between. CDR1 and CDR2 (germline): SNHLY, FYNNEI. CDR3 coding DNA: TGTGCCAGCAGTAGACAGTCAGGGGTTGATCAGCCCCAGCATTTT. Translation gives CASSRQSGVDQPQHF.

The table lists this clonotype with many counts. The chain joins TRBV25-1 to TRBJ2-3; D gene ambiguous. Germline values: CDR1 MGHDK, CDR2 SYGVNS. The CDR3 spans 13 residues. Trimming removed 6 bases at V and 3 bases at J, with 10 bases between. The CDR3 DNA reads as TGTGCCAGCAGCCTATGGGGAACAGATACGCAGTATTTT. Protein product: CASSLWGTDTQYF.

This clonotype was observed a handful of times. This may arise from a read error, as a much more abundant clone is one base away. V is TRBV5-1 and J is TRBJ1-1, with TRBD1 as a possible D gene (6 bases). The CDR3 has 18 amino acids. Germline V gene lookup returns CDR1 SGHRS and CDR2 YFSETQ. Trimming left V 4 bases short and J 1 base short, with 23 bases between. Here the CDR3 DNA reads TGCGCCAGCAGCCCCCTTATGCTCGGGCGAGGGGGGAACACTGAAGCTTTCTTT. Amino acid sequence: CASSPLMLGRGGNTEAFF.

V and J are TRBV10-1 and TRBJ2-1; TRBD2 matches 10 bases. Germline V gives CDR1 WNHNN, CDR2 SYGVQD (reference sequence). This CDR3 spans 17 amino acids. V dropped 3 bases and J dropped 6; count of bases not matched to a gene: 11. CDR3 nucleotide sequence: TGCGCCAGCAGTGATACCGCTACGGGACTAGCGAGCAATGAGCAGTTCTTC. It translates to CASSDTATGLASNEQFF.

This clonotype was found many times. Sequence at one end of the junction differs from germline and may be a read error. V is TRBV7-8 and J is TRBJ1-4; D unresolved. The CDR3 runs 13 residues. CDR1 is SGHVS and CDR2 is FQNEAQ in the germline V gene. The CDR3 sequence is CASSLVEGEPHSF. Here the CDR3 DNA reads TGTGCCAGCAGCTTAGTTGAGGGCGAGCCCCATTCCTTT. Supplemented by reference TRBV7-8 and TRBJ1-4, the full variable domain reads GAGVSQSPRYKVAKRGQDVALRCDPISGHVSLFWYQQALGQGPEFLTYFQNEAQLDKSGLPSDRFFAERPEGSVSTLKIQRTQQEDSAVYLCASSLVEGEPHSFGSGTQLSVL.

This clonotype was seen repeatedly, ten times or more. The chain uses TRBV7-9 and TRBJ1-1, with D unclear. The V gene's germline CDR1 is SEHNR and CDR2 FQNEAQ (reference sequence). This CDR3 has 14 amino acids. Trimming left V 0 bases short and J 4 bases short, with 9 bases between. The CDR3: CASSLAIITTEAFF. The DNA of the CDR3 is TGTGCCAGCAGCTTAGCTATCATAACCACTGAAGCTTTCTTT.

The rearrangement links TRBV7-6 to TRBJ2-7; D may be TRBD1 or TRBD2 (5 bases each). Per germline, CDR1 SGHVS and CDR2 FNYEAQ. V lost 4 bases and J lost 6, with 16 bases in between. The CDR3 runs to 14 residues. In nucleotides, the CDR3 is TGTGCCAGCAGCTCCGGGACCGGTTACTCCGAGCAGTACTTC. The encoded protein is CASSSGTGYSEQYF.

This clonotype has just one count. This sequence joins TRBV5-5 and TRBJ2-1; D is unresolved. The CDR3 is 12 amino acids. Germline V gene sequence: CDR1 SGHKS, CDR2 YYEKEE (reference sequence). Trimming removed 3 bases at V and 6 bases at J, with 7 bases between. This CDR3 reads CASSSSSNEQFF. CDR3 in DNA: TGTGCCAGCAGCTCCTCGTCCAATGAGCAGTTCTTC.

This clonotype was counted many times. The V and J genes are TRBV6-1 and TRBJ2-7; D tentatively reads TRBD1 or TRBD2 (7 bases each). V was shortened by 3 bases and J by 2 bases, with 14 bases between the two germline ends. The CDR3 covers 15 residues. The germline V gene encodes CDR1 MNHNS and CDR2 SASEGT. The CDR3 DNA follows: TGTGCCAGCAGTGAGGGAGGGGGCTACACCTACGAGCAGTACGTC. This encodes CASSEGGGYTYEQYV.

The CDR3 sequence is CASKRTREDTIYF. For the CDR3, the DNA is TGTGCCAGTAAAAGGACGAGGGAGGACACCATATATTTT. The chain has TRBV19 and TRBJ1-3; no clear D. The CDR3 has 13 residues. Trimming took off 7 bases at V and 8 bases at J, with 15 bases between the two ends. The germline gives CDR1 LNHDA, CDR2 SQIVND (reference sequence).

Many counts were recorded for this clonotype. The chain employs TRBV5-6 and TRBJ1-1; D remains unclear. The CDR3 spans 15 residues. The germline V gene encodes CDR1 SGHDT and CDR2 YYEEEE. V dropped 1 base and J dropped 0 bases, with 10 bases sitting between them. The CDR3 spells CASSLLAALNTEAFF. For the CDR3, the DNA is TGTGCCAGCAGCTTGCTGGCAGCCCTGAACACTGAAGCTTTCTTT.

The genes are TRBV11-2 and TRBJ1-1; the D gene is possibly TRBD1 (6 bases). The CDR3 contains 14 residues. V lost 5 bases to trimming and J lost 5 bases, with 15 bases between them. Germline CDR1 is SGHAT and CDR2 is FQNNGV. The CDR3 protein is CASSQRGVSTEAFF. CDR3 sequence (DNA): TGTGCCAGCAGCCAGAGGGGGGTTTCGACTGAAGCTTTCTTT.

The chain links TRBV24-1 to TRBJ1-2; D not resolved. In germline, CDR1 is KGHDR, CDR2 SFDVKD. The V end was cut by 4 bases, the J end by 6 bases, with 11 bases between. CDR3 size: 13 residues. The CDR3 here is CATSDQGRDGYTF. As DNA, the CDR3 is TGTGCCACCAGTGACCAAGGACGGGATGGCTACACCTTC.